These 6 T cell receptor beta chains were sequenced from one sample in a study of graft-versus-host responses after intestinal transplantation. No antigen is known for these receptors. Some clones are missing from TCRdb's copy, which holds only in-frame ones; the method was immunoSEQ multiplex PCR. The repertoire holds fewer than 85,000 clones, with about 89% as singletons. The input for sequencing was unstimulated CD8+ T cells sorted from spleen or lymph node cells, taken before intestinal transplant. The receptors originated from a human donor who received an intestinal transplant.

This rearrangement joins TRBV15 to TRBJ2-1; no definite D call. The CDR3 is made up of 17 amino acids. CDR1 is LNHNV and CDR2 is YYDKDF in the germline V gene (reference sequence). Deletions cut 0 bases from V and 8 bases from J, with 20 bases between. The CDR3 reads CATSREVFFAPADEQFF. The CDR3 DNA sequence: TGTGCCACCAGCAGAGAAGTTTTTTTTGCGCCCGCGGATGAGCAGTTCTTC.

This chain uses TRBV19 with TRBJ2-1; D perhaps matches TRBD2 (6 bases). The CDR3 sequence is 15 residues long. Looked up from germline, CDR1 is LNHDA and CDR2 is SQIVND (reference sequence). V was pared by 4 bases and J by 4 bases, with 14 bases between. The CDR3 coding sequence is TGTGCCAGTAGTACATCCTTGGGACTGTACAATGAGCAGTTCTTC. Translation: CASSTSLGLYNEQFF.

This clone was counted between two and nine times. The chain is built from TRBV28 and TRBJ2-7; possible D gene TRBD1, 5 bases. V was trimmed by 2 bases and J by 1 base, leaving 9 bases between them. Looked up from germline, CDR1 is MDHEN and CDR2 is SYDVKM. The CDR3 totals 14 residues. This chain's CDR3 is CASSLRGYSYEQYF. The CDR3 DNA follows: TGTGCCAGCAGTTTAAGGGGCTATTCCTACGAGCAGTACTTC.

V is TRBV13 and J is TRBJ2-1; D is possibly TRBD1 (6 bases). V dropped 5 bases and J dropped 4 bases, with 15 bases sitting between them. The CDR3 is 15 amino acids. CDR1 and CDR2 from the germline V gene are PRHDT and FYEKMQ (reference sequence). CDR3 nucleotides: TGTGCCAGCAGCCCGGGCAGGACAGATTACAATGAGCAGTTCTTC. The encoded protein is CASSPGRTDYNEQFF.

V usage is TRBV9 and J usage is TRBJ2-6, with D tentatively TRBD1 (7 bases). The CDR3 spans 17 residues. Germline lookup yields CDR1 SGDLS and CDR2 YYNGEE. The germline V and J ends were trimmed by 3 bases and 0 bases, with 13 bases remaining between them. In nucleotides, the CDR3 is TGTGCCAGCAGCGCCCGACAGGGAGGCTCTGGGGCCAACGTCCTGACTTTC. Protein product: CASSARQGGSGANVLTF. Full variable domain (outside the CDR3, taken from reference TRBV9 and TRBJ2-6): DSGVTQTPKHLITATGQRVTLRCSPRSGDLSVYWYQQSLDQGLQFLIQYYNGEERAKGNILERFSAQQFPDLHSELNLSSLELGDSALYFCASSARQGGSGANVLTFGAGSRLTVL.

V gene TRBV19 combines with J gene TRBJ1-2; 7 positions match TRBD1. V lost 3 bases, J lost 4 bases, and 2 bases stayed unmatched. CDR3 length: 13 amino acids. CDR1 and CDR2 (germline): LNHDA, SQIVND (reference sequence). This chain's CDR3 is CASSIGTVYGYTF. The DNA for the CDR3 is TGTGCCAGTAGTATCGGGACAGTCTATGGCTACACCTTC.